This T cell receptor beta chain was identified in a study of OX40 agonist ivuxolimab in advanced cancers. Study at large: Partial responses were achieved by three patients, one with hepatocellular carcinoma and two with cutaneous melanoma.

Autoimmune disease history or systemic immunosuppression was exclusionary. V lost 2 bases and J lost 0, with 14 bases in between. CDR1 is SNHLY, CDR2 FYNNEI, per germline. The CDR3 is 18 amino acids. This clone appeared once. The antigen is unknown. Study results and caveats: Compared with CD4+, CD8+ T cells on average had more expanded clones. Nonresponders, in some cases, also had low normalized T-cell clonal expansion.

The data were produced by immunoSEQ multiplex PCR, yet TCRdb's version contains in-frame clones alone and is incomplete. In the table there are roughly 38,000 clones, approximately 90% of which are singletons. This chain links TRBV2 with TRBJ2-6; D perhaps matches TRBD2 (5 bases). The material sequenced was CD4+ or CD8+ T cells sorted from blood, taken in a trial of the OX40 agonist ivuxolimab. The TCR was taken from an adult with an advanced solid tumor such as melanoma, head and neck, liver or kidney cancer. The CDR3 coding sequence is TGTGCCAGCAGTGAATGGGTCAGTGGAGGCTCTGGGGCCAACGTCCTGACTTTC. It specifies CASSEWVSGGSGANVLTF.